This TCR beta chain was obtained from a study of T cells after posttransplantation cyclophosphamide. Clones were sequenced by immunoSEQ multiplex PCR, and TCRdb holds only the in-frame ones, with some missing. The table shows tens of thousands of clones, with 85% to 95% occurring only once. Note on this clone: Its specificity is unknown.

Points from the study as a whole: Later post-transplant blood repertoires were often dominated by donor CD8+ memory clones. Recipient CMV seropositivity and CMV reactivation strongly tracked TRB clonality.

V was pared by 4 bases and J by 6 bases, with 15 bases between. This CDR3 is built from 15 residues. Germline-derived CDR1 and CDR2 are MNHEY and SMNVEV (reference sequence). The sample taken for sequencing was PBMCs. The sequence was obtained from a woman in her 30s in good health and a related stem cell transplant donor. This sequence joins TRBV27 and TRBJ2-2, with a possible D match to TRBD1 (5 bases). The CDR3 DNA is TGTGCCAGCAGTTACACCGACAGAGTCCCCGGGGAGCTGTTTTTT. Translation gives CASSYTDRVPGELFF.